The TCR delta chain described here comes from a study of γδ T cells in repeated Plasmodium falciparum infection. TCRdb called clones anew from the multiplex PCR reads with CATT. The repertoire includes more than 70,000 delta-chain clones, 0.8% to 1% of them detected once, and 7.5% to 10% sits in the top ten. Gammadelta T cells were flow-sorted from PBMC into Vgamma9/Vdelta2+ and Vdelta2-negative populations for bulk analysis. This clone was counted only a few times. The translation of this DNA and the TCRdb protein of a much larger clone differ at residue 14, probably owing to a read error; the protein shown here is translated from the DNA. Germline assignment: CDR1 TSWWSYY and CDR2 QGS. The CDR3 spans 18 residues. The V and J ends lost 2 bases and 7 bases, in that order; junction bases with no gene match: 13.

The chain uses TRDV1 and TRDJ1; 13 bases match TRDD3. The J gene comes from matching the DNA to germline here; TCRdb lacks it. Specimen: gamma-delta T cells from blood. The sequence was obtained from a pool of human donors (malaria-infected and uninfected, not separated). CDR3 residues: CALGESNKLGDTSGKLIF. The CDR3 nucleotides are TGTGCTCTTGGGGAATCAAATAAACTGGGGGATACGTCCGGTAAACTCATCTTT.